This note documents a single T cell receptor (beta chain) sequence. The antigen remains undetermined. Preparation of the TCRbeta library used unique molecular identifiers. Each CDR3 protein is one row after TCRdb ran MiXCR on the PCR reads. Here the sample spans 440,000 or so distinct CDR3 sequences, around two fifths being singletons. This entry comes from a study of T-cell reconstitution after alpha-beta-depleted transplantation in children. The CDR3 runs 16 residues. V lost 4 bases and J lost 5; bases outside the gene matches: 13. Germline assignment: CDR1 SGHRS and CDR2 YFSETQ. Overall study findings and caveats: Most T-cell counts and diversity one year after the transplant came from T cells that were newly produced. The origin of alpha-beta T cells about two months after transplant was reportedly several hundred expanded graft clones. Recipient T cells and thymic progenitors that survived were the source of the high TCRbeta diversity seen at day 60 in some patients.

The starting material was PBMCs, obtained before TCRalphabeta/CD19-depleted stem cell transplant. The chain uses TRBV5-1 and TRBJ2-7; 9 bases are shared with TRBD1. The receptor was derived from a girl aged 2 to 9 with aplastic anemia, due to receive a stem cell transplant. The chain's CDR3 is CASSRGQGKDSNEQYF. The CDR3 nucleotides are TGCGCCAGCAGCCGGGGACAGGGAAAAGATTCGAACGAGCAGTACTTC.